This entry lists 24 T cell receptor beta chains sequenced from one sample in a study of T cells in women clearing cervical HPV infection. The protocol was immunoSEQ multiplex PCR, while the TCRdb copy is restricted to in-frame clones and leaves out a portion. In total, the table holds tens of thousands of clones. The sample was blood buffy coat. The receptor source for this set is a woman between 18 and 70 years old with a cervical HPV16 infection that either progressed to CIN3+ or cleared (not recorded which).

About this clone itself: The read gets to within 3 residues of the CDR3 end, and the germline J gene fills in the rest. This sequence joins TRBV19 and TRBJ1-3; tentative D call: TRBD1 (6 bases). V shed 10 bases and J shed 2 bases, with 21 bases lying between them. This CDR3 spans 16 amino acids. The V gene's germline CDR1 is LNHDA and CDR2 SQIVND (reference sequence). The CDR3 bases that were read are TGTGCCACCAGGCATAGGACAGAGGACGCTGGAAACACC. Its translation is CATRHRTEDAGNT. In full, the CDR3 is CATRHRTEDAGNTIYF. Together with reference TRBV19 and TRBJ1-3, the CDR3 gives the full variable domain: DGGITQSPKYLFRKEGQNVTLSCEQNLNHDAMYWYRQDPGQGLRLIYYSQIVNDFQKGDIAEGYSVSREKKESFPLTVTSAQKNPTAFYLCATRHRTEDAGNTIYFGEGSWLTVV.

CDR3 sequence: CASSSRYTEAFF. CDR3 DNA (partial): TGTGCCAGCAGCTCGAGGTACACTGAA. V is TRBV13 and J is TRBJ1-1; no clear D gene. The read ends 3 residues early relative to the CDR3; the germline J gene fills the gap. V was trimmed by 4 bases and J by 3 bases, leaving 6 bases between them. CDR3 size: 12 residues. Germline CDR1 reads PRHDT; CDR2 reads FYEKMQ (reference sequence).

Notes on this clone: Sequencing ends 3 residues short of the CDR3 end; the germline J gene provides the rest. J is TRBJ1-5 and V is TRBV20-1; TRBD1 agrees at 7 bases. The germline CDR1 and CDR2 sequences are DFQATT and SNEGSKA (reference sequence). After removal of 3 bases from V and 5 bases from J, the junction contained 16 bases not matched to a gene. The CDR3 covers 17 residues. The part of the CDR3 DNA that was read is TGCAGTGCTAGTTTAGGGACAGCGGTCCCGGGCGATCAGCCC. Translation gives CSASLGTAVPGDQP. The full CDR3 sequence reads CSASLGTAVPGDQPQHF.

Regarding this clone: The read falls 3 residues short of the CDR3 end, and the missing part is taken from the germline J gene. The chain couples TRBV5-1 to TRBJ2-7, with 9 bases lining up with TRBD2. The CDR3 totals 14 residues. The germline CDR1 and CDR2 sequences are SGHRS and YFSETQ. Trimming took 4 bases from V and 6 from J; bases not matched to a gene: 8. The CDR3 region is CASSPGTSSREQYF. Incomplete CDR3 DNA: TGCGCCAGCAGCCCCGGGACTAGCTCCCGCGAG. The full variable domain, rest sourced from reference TRBV5-1 and TRBJ2-7, is KAGVTQTPRYLIKTRGQQVTLSCSPISGHRSVSWYQQTPGQGLQFLFEYFSETQRNKGNFPGRFSGRQFSNSRSEMNVSTLELGDSALYLCASSPGTSSREQYFGPGTRLTVT.

With regard to this clone: The CDR3 end falls 3 residues outside the read, so it is completed with the germline J gene. The chain is built from TRBV30 and TRBJ2-2, with TRBD2 matching 7 bases. This CDR3 contains 16 residues. Germline V CDR1 and CDR2: GTSNPN, SVGIG (reference sequence). Partial CDR3 DNA: TGTGCCTGGAGTGTAGCGGGATTCTCTGGGGCCAACGTG. It yields the protein CAWSVAGFSGANV. The whole CDR3 sequence reads CAWSVAGFSGANVLFF.

For this clone: The read terminates 3 residues ahead of where the CDR3 ends, so the germline J gene completes it. The chain employs TRBV19 and TRBJ1-5, with D perhaps matching TRBD1 (6 bases). Germline V lookup: CDR1 LNHDA, CDR2 SQIVND (reference sequence). The V and J ends lost 7 bases and 0 bases respectively, with 13 bases between them. The CDR3 loop spans 15 amino acids. The chain's CDR3 is CASKQGEYSNQPQHF. The DNA read from the CDR3 is TGTGCCAGTAAACAGGGTGAATATAGCAATCAGCCC.

As to this clone: One end of the junction varies from germline; a read error may be responsible. The read comes to an end 3 residues before the CDR3 does, leaving the germline J gene to fill in the end. V usage is TRBV7-7 and J usage is TRBJ2-1; 10 positions agree with TRBD2. This CDR3 spans 15 amino acids. In germline, CDR1 is SSHAT, CDR2 FNYEAQ (reference sequence). This CDR3 is CASSPGTSAYNEQFF. The sequenced part of the CDR3 DNA is TGTGCTAGCAGCCCCGGGACTAGCGCCTACAATGAG.

Details on this clone: Coverage ceases 3 residues before the CDR3 finishes, and the germline J gene fills in the end. The chain carries TRBV6-1 and TRBJ1-6; D call uncertain. Trimming left V 0 bases short and J 9 bases short, with 6 bases between. The germline V gene encodes CDR1 MNHNS and CDR2 SASEGT. The CDR3 loop spans 13 amino acids. CDR3 DNA (partial): TGTGCCAGCAGTGAAGCAAAGGTTTCACCC. Amino acid sequence: CASSEAKVSP. The full-length CDR3 reads as CASSEAKVSPLHF.

Comments on this clone: The DNA ends 3 residues before the CDR3 does, and the rest of the CDR3 is filled in from the germline J gene. The V and J genes are TRBV7-2 and TRBJ1-2; D is undetermined. Germline-derived CDR1 and CDR2 are SGHTA and FQGNSA. The CDR3 spans 13 residues. The sequenced CDR3 bases are TGTGCCAGCAGCTTAATCTACACAGATACC. Translation: CASSLIYTDT. The entire CDR3 sequence reads CASSLIYTDTYTF.

On this clone itself: The read gets to within 3 residues of the CDR3 end, and the germline J gene fills in the rest. The rearrangement joins TRBV18 to TRBJ1-5, with TRBD1 identical over 8 bases. Germline V lookup: CDR1 KGHSH, CDR2 LQKENI. This CDR3 is 14 amino acids long. V shed 4 bases and J 6 bases; nucleotides not matched to a gene: 5. The sequenced CDR3 bases are TGTGCCAGCTCACTACAGGGGGGCACTCAGCCC. It yields the protein CASSLQGGTQP. The CDR3, in full, reads CASSLQGGTQPQHF.

Points on this clone: Sequencing ends 3 residues short of the CDR3 end; the germline J gene provides the rest. The chain uses TRBV30 and TRBJ1-5; D perhaps matches TRBD1 (6 bases). The germline V gene encodes CDR1 GTSNPN and CDR2 SVGIG (reference sequence). The CDR3 runs 13 residues. V was shortened by 5 bases and J by 2 bases, with 10 bases between the two germline ends. The sequenced part of the CDR3 DNA is TGTGCCTGGGGCGGGACACGCAATCAGCCC. This translates into CAWGGTRNQP. The CDR3 in full is CAWGGTRNQPQHF.

As for this clone: The read falls 3 residues short of the CDR3 end, and the missing part is taken from the germline J gene. The chain employs TRBV2 and TRBJ1-3; 8 positions agree with TRBD1. CDR3 length: 15 amino acids. V lost 5 bases to trimming and J lost 3 bases; unmatched junction nucleotides: 6. CDR1 is SNHLY, CDR2 FYNNEI, per germline. The sequenced part of the CDR3 DNA is TGTGCCAGCAGTACCGGACAGGGTAGTGGAAACACC. It yields the protein CASSTGQGSGNT. From start to end, the CDR3 is CASSTGQGSGNTIYF.

Turning to this clone: The read gets to within 3 residues of the CDR3 end, and the germline J gene fills in the rest. This sequence joins TRBV14 and TRBJ2-3, with D possibly TRBD1 on 5 matching bases. This CDR3 is built from 13 residues. CDR1 is SGHDN and CDR2 is FVKESK in the germline V gene. The sequenced part of the CDR3 DNA is TGTGCCAGCAGCCGACAGTACCAAGAGACG. Translation gives CASSRQYQET. The CDR3 as a whole reads CASSRQYQETQYF. The whole variable domain, remainder taken from reference TRBV14 and TRBJ2-3, is EAGVTQFPSHSVIEKGQTVTLRCDPISGHDNLYWYRRVMGKEIKFLLHFVKESKQDESGMPNNRFLAERTGGTYSTLKVQPAELEDSGVYFCASSRQYQETQYFGPGTRLTVL.

Comment on this clone: The CDR3 extends 3 residues past the end of the read, so its final part is completed from the germline J gene. V and J are TRBV18 and TRBJ1-1; D ambiguous. The germline V and J ends were trimmed by 2 bases and 3 bases, with 7 bases remaining between them. Germline CDR1 reads KGHSH; CDR2 reads LQKENI. This CDR3 contains 13 residues. The covered CDR3 bases are TGTGCCAGCTCACCATGGCAAGACACTGAA. Its protein is CASSPWQDTE. The full-length CDR3 reads as CASSPWQDTEAFF.

Comment on this clone: The read halts 3 residues ahead of the CDR3 end, with the missing end drawn from the germline J gene. J is TRBJ2-1 and V is TRBV28; 8 bases map to TRBD2. The CDR3 consists of 15 residues. V dropped 3 bases and J dropped 4; count of bases not matched to a gene: 5. Per the germline V gene, CDR1 is MDHEN and CDR2 is SYDVKM. The CDR3 sequence is CASSLVAGLYNEQFF. Incomplete CDR3 DNA: TGTGCCAGCAGTTTGGTAGCGGGGCTATACAATGAG.

Concerning this clone: The CDR3 goes on 3 residues after the read ends, and that part is filled in from the germline J gene. J is TRBJ2-7 and V is TRBV12-3 or TRBV12-4; 9 nucleotides align to TRBD1. The CDR3 spans 13 residues. Trimming took 5 bases from V and 6 from J; bases not matched to a gene: 5. The CDR3 bases that were read are TGTGCCAGCAGTCTGGGACAGGGTGGCGAG. Its translation is CASSLGQGGE. The full CDR3 sequence reads CASSLGQGGEQYF.

Turning to this clone: The CDR3 end is not reached by the read, which stops 3 residues before it; the germline J gene fills it in. The genes are TRBV20-1 and TRBJ2-2; tentative D call: TRBD1 (8 bases). Trimming cost V 5 bases and J 4 bases, with 14 bases left between them. There are 14 residues in the CDR3. Germline CDR1 DFQATT, CDR2 SNEGSKA (reference sequence). The CDR3 is CSAPGGGSTGELFF. CDR3 DNA, as far as it was read: TGCAGTGCTCCAGGGGGCGGGAGCACCGGGGAG.

Comment on this clone: The read finishes 3 residues shy of the CDR3 end, and the germline J gene is used to complete it. The J gene is TRBJ2-3, the V gene TRBV30; 10 bases fit TRBD1. CDR3 length: 14 amino acids. Germline V gene sequence: CDR1 GTSNPN, CDR2 SVGIG (reference sequence). Partial CDR3 DNA: TGTGCCTGGAAGGACAGGGGGGTCAATCAGCCG. This gives the protein CAWKDRGVNQP. The full CDR3 reads CAWKDRGVNQPQYF.

CDR3 DNA (partial): TGTGCCAGCAGCGTCGGGGTGGTCTACGAG. Its protein product is CASSVGVVYE. The entire CDR3 protein is CASSVGVVYEQYF. The rearrangement links TRBV9 to TRBJ2-7, with D maybe TRBD2 (5 bases). With the read ending 3 residues before the CDR3 end, the germline J gene is used to fill in that end. V was pared by 2 bases and J by 3 bases, with 9 bases between. The length of the CDR3 is 13 residues. Germline V CDR1 and CDR2: SGDLS, YYNGEE.

Notes on this clone: The read halts 3 residues ahead of the CDR3 end, with the missing end drawn from the germline J gene. This chain connects TRBV30 to TRBJ2-3; D is perhaps TRBD1 (6 bases). Deletions cut 1 base from V and 3 bases from J, with 11 bases between. Germline loops: CDR1 GTSNPN, CDR2 SVGIG (reference sequence). This CDR3 has 14 residues. This chain's CDR3 is CAWSDWTDTDTQYF. The CDR3 bases that were read are TGTGCCTGGAGTGATTGGACAGATACAGATACG.

With respect to this clone: The missing CDR3 end, 3 residues past where the read stops, is filled in from the germline J gene. The chain links TRBV19 to TRBJ2-3; no reliable D call. This CDR3 contains 14 residues. The germline V and J ends were trimmed by 3 bases and 2 bases, with 9 bases remaining between them. Germline values: CDR1 LNHDA, CDR2 SQIVND (reference sequence). The part of the CDR3 DNA that was read is TGTGCCAGTAGTATTGATCACTTCACAGATACG. It yields the protein CASSIDHFTDT. The entire CDR3 reads CASSIDHFTDTQYF. Together with reference TRBV19 and TRBJ2-3, the CDR3 gives the full variable domain: DGGITQSPKYLFRKEGQNVTLSCEQNLNHDAMYWYRQDPGQGLRLIYYSQIVNDFQKGDIAEGYSVSREKKESFPLTVTSAQKNPTAFYLCASSIDHFTDTQYFGPGTRLTVL.

Worth noting for this clone: The read is 3 residues too short to cover the CDR3 end, so that end is filled in from the germline J gene. The chain joins TRBV19 to TRBJ1-1; D is perhaps TRBD1 (5 bases). Deletions cut 4 bases from V and 1 base from J, with 13 bases between. The germline V gene encodes CDR1 LNHDA and CDR2 SQIVND (reference sequence). The CDR3 is made up of 15 amino acids. CDR3 DNA (partial): TGTGCCAGTAGTACGCGATCAGGGAGGAACACTGAA. Protein product: CASSTRSGRNTE. In full, the CDR3 is CASSTRSGRNTEAFF.

On this clone: The read is 3 residues too short to cover the CDR3 end, so that end is filled in from the germline J gene. The chain is built from TRBV27 and TRBJ2-7; the D gene is possibly TRBD1 (5 bases). Trimming removed 3 bases at V and 3 bases at J, with 9 bases between. The CDR3 has 13 residues. The germline V gene has CDR1 MNHEY and CDR2 SMNVEV (reference sequence). Partial CDR3 DNA: TGTGCCAGCAGTTTCCAGGGATACTACGAG. Encoded protein: CASSFQGYYE. The whole CDR3 sequence reads CASSFQGYYEQYF.

A remark on this clone: The CDR3 end is not reached by the read, which stops 3 residues before it; the germline J gene fills it in. The chain links TRBV2 to TRBJ2-3; the D gene is possibly TRBD2 (5 bases). This CDR3 has 16 residues. CDR1 is SNHLY, CDR2 FYNNEI, per germline. The V end lost 5 bases, the J end lost 2 bases, and 17 bases lay between the germline ends. The DNA read from the CDR3 is TGTGCCAGCAGTTCCCTGGACTTTTCGTCCACAGATACG. It is translated as CASSSLDFSSTDT. The whole CDR3 protein reads CASSSLDFSSTDTQYF.